Each of the 25 T cell receptor beta chains below was sequenced from the same sample in a study of T cells after somatic rescue of genetic block. Only in-frame clones appear in the TCRdb table, and some are missing; sequencing was by immunoSEQ multiplex PCR. The sample lists about 9,100 clones, around 70% occurring once. The material sequenced was peripheral blood mononuclear cells (PBMCs). These receptors all stem from a boy aged 5 to 17.

This chain joins TRBV6-5 and TRBJ1-2; TRBD1 matches 12 bases. This CDR3 is 15 amino acids long. Germline lookup yields CDR1 MNHEY and CDR2 SVGAGI. J was trimmed by 4 bases and V by 10 bases; bases with no gene match: 10. The DNA of the CDR3 is TGTGCCACCTCCTACCGGGACAGGGGGCTCTATGGCTACACCTTC. Protein product: CATSYRDRGLYGYTF.

This clone appeared once. The chain joins TRBV18 to TRBJ2-7; 9 bases are a match to TRBD1. Trimming cost V 6 bases and J 6 bases; bases outside gene matches: 12. The CDR3 is made up of 15 amino acids. CDR1 is KGHSH and CDR2 is LQKENI in the germline V gene. The CDR3 sequence: CASSPPGTGSREQYF. The CDR3 DNA follows: TGTGCCAGCTCCCCGCCGGGGACAGGGTCCCGCGAGCAGTACTTC.

The chain is built from TRBV7-9 and TRBJ2-2; TRBD1 is a possible D gene (5 bases). The germline gives CDR1 SEHNR, CDR2 FQNEAQ (reference sequence). The CDR3 is made up of 13 amino acids. Deletions cut 5 bases from V and 2 bases from J, with 6 bases between. The DNA of the CDR3 is TGTGCCAGCAGCCAGGGAAACACCGGGGAGCTGTTTTTT. Translated: CASSQGNTGELFF. Full variable domain (outside the CDR3, taken from reference TRBV7-9 and TRBJ2-2): DTGVSQNPRHKITKRGQNVTFRCDPISEHNRLYWYRQTLGQGPEFLTYFQNEAQLEKSRLLSDRFSAERPKGSFSTLEIQRTEQGDSAMYLCASSQGNTGELFFGEGSRLTVL.

This chain joins TRBV5-6 and TRBJ1-3; TRBD1 agrees at 8 bases. In germline, CDR1 is SGHDT, CDR2 YYEEEE. With V trimmed by 4 bases and J by 0 bases, 3 bases remained unmatched. The CDR3 spans 15 residues. CDR3 residues: CASSKTGGSGNTIYF. CDR3 DNA: TGTGCCAGCAGCAAAACAGGGGGCTCTGGAAACACCATATATTTT.

The V gene is TRBV7-9, the J gene TRBJ1-2; unclear D gene. This CDR3 region has 15 residues. In germline, CDR1 is SEHNR, CDR2 FQNEAQ (reference sequence). The V end lost 5 bases, the J end lost 5 bases, and 18 bases lay between the germline ends. CDR3 sequence: CASSPSPGETYGYTF. CDR3 bases: TGTGCCAGCAGCCCCTCTCCGGGAGAGACGTATGGCTACACCTTC.

This clone was counted a single time. The chain uses TRBV4-2 and TRBJ1-2; 7 bases fit TRBD1. There are 16 residues in the CDR3. V lost 2 bases and J lost 8; bases outside the gene matches: 14. Germline-derived CDR1 and CDR2 are LGHNA and YNFKEQ. The CDR3 region has the DNA TGTGCCAGCAGCCAAATTGGACAGGATCGTACAAAGGGCTACACCTTC. It encodes CASSQIGQDRTKGYTF.

The V gene is TRBV28, the J gene TRBJ2-2; D is unclear. Trimming stripped 6 bases from V and 5 bases from J, with 7 bases between. CDR3 length equals 12 residues. Germline assignment: CDR1 MDHEN and CDR2 SYDVKM. The CDR3 here is CASSSRTGELFF. DNA of the CDR3: TGTGCCAGCAGCTCCCGAACCGGGGAGCTGTTTTTT.

This clone occurred a few times. The V call is TRBV28, the J call TRBJ2-7, with D perhaps TRBD2 (6 bases). The length of the CDR3 is 15 residues. V lost 1 base, J lost 2 bases, and 12 bases lay in between. Germline V CDR1 and CDR2: MDHEN, SYDVKM. The CDR3 protein is CASSLFAPGAYEQYF. The CDR3 coding sequence is TGTGCCAGCAGTTTATTTGCCCCGGGAGCCTACGAGCAGTACTTC.

The chain carries TRBV7-6 and TRBJ2-7; no firm D call. The CDR3 spans 16 residues. The V gene's germline CDR1 is SGHVS and CDR2 FNYEAQ. V gave up 3 bases and J gave up 2 bases, with 17 bases separating them. As DNA, the CDR3 is TGTGCCAGCAGCTTTGCCAAAGCCCCCTCCACCTACGAGCAGTACTTC. This translates into CASSFAKAPSTYEQYF. Complete variable domain (other parts from reference TRBV7-6 and TRBJ2-7): GAGVSQSPRYKVTKRGQDVALRCDPISGHVSLYWYRQALGQGPEFLTYFNYEAQQDKSGLPNDRFSAERPEGSISTLTIQRTEQRDSAMYRCASSFAKAPSTYEQYFGPGTRLTVT.

The rearrangement uses TRBV29-1 and TRBJ2-7, with a tentative D call TRBD1 (5 bases). CDR3 length: 15 amino acids. The germline V gene encodes CDR1 SQVTM and CDR2 ANQGSEA. The germline V and J ends were trimmed by 2 bases and 4 bases, with 18 bases remaining between them. This chain's CDR3 is CSVETQERGFYEQYF. The CDR3 DNA sequence: TGCAGCGTTGAAACCCAGGAAAGGGGCTTTTACGAGCAGTACTTC.

In its sample, this clone is medium-sized. The chain carries TRBV10-3 and TRBJ2-7; D may be TRBD1 (5 bases). This CDR3 comprises 13 residues. Germline loops: CDR1 ENHRY, CDR2 SYGVKD. Trimming removed 3 bases from V and 7 bases from J, with 13 bases in between. The CDR3 region has the DNA TGTGCCATCAGTGACCACCAGGGTGGGGAGCAGTACTTC. This translates into CAISDHQGGEQYF.

This chain uses TRBV5-1 with TRBJ1-2; D gene ambiguous. Germline V gene lookup returns CDR1 SGHRS and CDR2 YFSETQ. The V end was cut by 2 bases, the J end by 7 bases, with 18 bases between. The CDR3 is 15 residues long. In DNA form, the CDR3 reads TGCGCCAGCAGCTTAGTCGGCATGGCAGAGACTGGCTACACCTTC. This translates into CASSLVGMAETGYTF.

The gene calls are TRBV7-9 and TRBJ2-7; tentative D call: TRBD2 (5 bases). Germline V gene lookup returns CDR1 SEHNR and CDR2 FQNEAQ (reference sequence). The CDR3 has 14 residues. The germline V and J ends were trimmed by 4 bases and 3 bases, with 13 bases remaining between them. CDR3 residues: CASSYEGAFYEQYF. In DNA, the CDR3 is TGTGCCAGCAGCTATGAGGGCGCTTTCTACGAGCAGTACTTC.

The CDR3, as DNA: TGTGCCAGCAGCCCGCCGACAGGTTCCTACGAGCAGTACTTC. This encodes CASSPPTGSYEQYF. This chain links TRBV9 with TRBJ2-7; the D gene is possibly TRBD1 (6 bases). Germline-derived CDR1 and CDR2 are SGDLS and YYNGEE. V lost 4 bases to trimming and J lost 1 base, with 12 bases between them. The CDR3 totals 14 residues.

This clone was recorded only once. The J gene is TRBJ2-3, the V gene TRBV25-1, with a possible D match to TRBD2 (5 bases). From germline, CDR1 is MGHDK and CDR2 SYGVNS. The ends were cut back, 2 bases at V and 1 base at J, with 19 bases in the middle. The length of the CDR3 is 18 residues. The chain's CDR3 is CASSEALGKGSGTDTQYF. The CDR3 region has the DNA TGTGCCAGCAGTGAAGCTCTCGGGAAAGGCTCGGGCACAGATACGCAGTATTTT. Variable domain in full (rest from reference TRBV25-1 and TRBJ2-3): EADIYQTPRYLVIGTGKKITLECSQTMGHDKMYWYQQDPGMELHLIHYSYGVNSTEKGDLSSESTVSRIRTEHFPLTLESARPSHTSQYLCASSEALGKGSGTDTQYFGPGTRLTVL.

The chain carries TRBV5-1 and TRBJ2-7; the match to TRBD1 covers 8 bases. This CDR3 is built from 14 residues. J was trimmed by 2 bases and V by 5 bases; bases with no gene match: 6. Germline CDR1 SGHRS, CDR2 YFSETQ. This chain's CDR3 is CASRQTGAAYEQYF. The CDR3 coding sequence is TGCGCCAGCAGGCAGACAGGGGCGGCCTACGAGCAGTACTTC.

The chain combines TRBV5-4 with TRBJ1-4; D might be TRBD1 (6 bases). V was pared by 0 bases and J by 0 bases, with 9 bases between. The CDR3 is made up of 16 amino acids. CDR1 is SGHNT, CDR2 YYREEE, per germline (reference sequence). The CDR3 reads CASSLVGGATNEKLFF. The CDR3 DNA follows: TGTGCCAGCAGCTTGGTAGGGGGTGCAACTAATGAAAAACTGTTTTTT. Full variable domain (remainder filled in from reference TRBV5-4 and TRBJ1-4): ETGVTQSPTHLIKTRGQQVTLRCSSQSGHNTVSWYQQALGQGPQFIFQYYREEENGRGNFPPRFSGLQFPNYSSELNVNALELDDSALYLCASSLVGGATNEKLFFGSGTQLSVL.

The chain employs TRBV7-9 and TRBJ1-5; maybe TRBD1 (6 bases). The germline V and J ends were trimmed by 3 bases and 1 base, with 19 bases remaining between them. Per germline, CDR1 SEHNR and CDR2 FQNEAQ (reference sequence). CDR3 length equals 18 residues. The CDR3 DNA reads TGTGCCAGCAGCTTGTATATGGGGGGCAGGACGAGCAATCAGCCCCAGCATTTT. It codes for CASSLYMGGRTSNQPQHF.

The genes are TRBV30 and TRBJ2-1, with 8 nucleotides matching TRBD2. This CDR3 is built from 16 residues. V lost 3 bases, J lost 7 bases, and 14 bases stayed unmatched. Germline V lookup: CDR1 GTSNPN, CDR2 SVGIG (reference sequence). DNA of the CDR3: TGTGCCTGGAGAAGTCCATCCGGGAGGGCCGTTAATGAGCAGTTCTTC. Its protein is CAWRSPSGRAVNEQFF. The variable domain in full, with the rest retrieved from reference TRBV30 and TRBJ2-1, is SQTIHQWPATLVQPVGSPLSLECTVEGTSNPNLYWYRQAAGRGLQLLFYSVGIGQISSEVPQNLSASRPQDRQFILSSKKLLLSDSGFYLCAWRSPSGRAVNEQFFGPGTRLTVL.

Points on this clone: The junction and the germline gene differ at one end; a read error may be behind it. V and J are TRBV7-4 and TRBJ2-5, with 9 bases that match TRBD2. Gene TRBJ2-7 matches the end of the DNA better, so the J call may be wrong. From germline, CDR1 is SGHVT and CDR2 SQSDAQ. The CDR3 runs to 15 residues. CDR3 in amino acids: CASGFATSGSYEQYF. CDR3 nucleotide sequence: TGTGCCAGCGGCTTCGCGACTAGCGGTTCCTACGAGCAGTACTTC.

The V and J genes are TRBV18 and TRBJ2-5, with 9 bases aligning to TRBD2. The CDR3 consists of 19 residues. The V gene's germline CDR1 is KGHSH and CDR2 LQKENI. V trimming: 0 bases; J trimming: 4 bases; junction bases outside the gene matches: 15. CDR3 residues: CASSPPRRRGGERGETQYF. Here the CDR3 DNA reads TGTGCCAGCTCACCACCGCGGCGGCGGGGGGGCGAGAGGGGAGAGACCCAGTACTTC.

V gene TRBV27 combines with J gene TRBJ1-5; tentative D call: TRBD1 (5 bases). Trimming took 2 bases from V and 2 from J, leaving 7 bases between them. CDR3 length equals 14 residues. Germline CDR1 MNHEY, CDR2 SMNVEV (reference sequence). The CDR3 protein is CASSLQGGNQPQHF. The CDR3 DNA reads TGTGCCAGCAGTTTACAGGGAGGCAATCAGCCCCAGCATTTT.

The chain recombines TRBV5-1 with TRBJ2-1, with D tentatively TRBD2 (7 bases). The CDR3 has 15 residues. Per the germline V gene, CDR1 is SGHRS and CDR2 is YFSETQ. V gave up 2 bases and J gave up 0 bases, with 9 bases separating them. This CDR3 reads CASSFGGASYNEQFF. The CDR3 nucleotides are TGCGCCAGCAGCTTTGGGGGGGCCTCCTACAATGAGCAGTTCTTC.

This chain links TRBV29-1 with TRBJ1-2; no firm D call. This CDR3 has 15 amino acids. V shed 1 base and J shed 3 bases, with 15 bases lying between them. Germline V CDR1 and CDR2: SQVTM, ANQGSEA. The CDR3 protein is CSVEAAARADYGYTF. CDR3 bases: TGCAGCGTTGAAGCTGCCGCGAGGGCCGACTATGGCTACACCTTC.

This sequence joins TRBV7-9 and TRBJ2-3; D unclear. The germline CDR1 and CDR2 sequences are SEHNR and FQNEAQ (reference sequence). This CDR3 spans 13 amino acids. V was shortened by 6 bases and J by 0 bases, with 7 bases between the two germline ends. The CDR3 loop reads CASSRYSTDTQYF. The CDR3 DNA sequence: TGTGCCAGCAGTCGTTATAGCACAGATACGCAGTATTTT.